The 5 T cell receptor beta chains below all came from one sample that was sequenced in a study of T cell clones after liver transplantation. TCRdb keeps only in-frame clones here, not all; method: immunoSEQ multiplex PCR. The sample holds 70,000 to 85,000 clones, over 70% seen once. The specimen comprised CD4+ T cells from blood, sampled before liver transplant. Every receptor here comes from a human donor who received a liver transplant.

The V and J genes are TRBV28 and TRBJ1-5; TRBD1 aligns across 8 bases. Per the germline V gene, CDR1 is MDHEN and CDR2 is SYDVKM. The CDR3 runs 15 residues. Trimming removed 6 bases from V and 6 bases from J; junction bases left unmatched: 10. CDR3: CASRGRDRLSQPQHF. CDR3 nucleotides: TGTGCCAGCAGGGGCCGGGACAGGTTAAGTCAGCCCCAGCATTTT. Together with reference TRBV28 and TRBJ1-5, the CDR3 gives the full variable domain: DVKVTQSSRYLVKRTGEKVFLECVQDMDHENMFWYRQDPGLGLRLIYFSYDVKMKEKGDIPEGYSVSREKKERFSLILESASTNQTSMYLCASRGRDRLSQPQHFGDGTRLSIL.

V usage is TRBV5-4 and J usage is TRBJ1-1; TRBD1 might be the D (6 bases). CDR3 length: 14 residues. CDR1 and CDR2 from the germline V gene are SGHNT and YYREEE (reference sequence). V was cut by 2 bases and J by 5 bases, with 13 bases left in between. CDR3 DNA sequence: TGTGCCAGCAGCTTTGGGGGGGCTGGGACTGAAGCTTTCTTT. Translation gives CASSFGGAGTEAFF.

The chain recombines TRBV19 with TRBJ1-5; tentative D call: TRBD1 (5 bases). The CDR3 has 15 amino acids. V lost 8 bases, J lost 3 bases, and 17 bases lay in between. Germline CDR1 and CDR2: LNHDA and SQIVND (reference sequence). The CDR3 DNA follows: TGTGCCAGTTCCCCCTGGTCGGGGGACAATCAGCCCCAGCATTTT. It translates to CASSPWSGDNQPQHF.

In DNA form, the CDR3 reads TGTGCCAGCAGTTTGCACACCGGGGAGCTGTTTTTT. Translation: CASSLHTGELFF. V usage is TRBV27 and J usage is TRBJ2-2, with D uncertain. V was cut by 3 bases and J by 3 bases, with 2 bases left in between. The CDR3 spans 12 residues. The germline V gene encodes CDR1 MNHEY and CDR2 SMNVEV (reference sequence).

A few counts support this clone. The chain links TRBV27 to TRBJ2-1; 7 bases are shared with TRBD2. Germline V gene data show CDR1 as MNHEY and CDR2 as SMNVEV (reference sequence). Germline trimming cut 8 bases from V and 2 bases from J; bases unmatched to any gene: 3. The CDR3 length is 13 residues. The DNA of the CDR3 is TGTGCCAGCCAGCGGGATCCCTACAATGAGCAGTTCTTC. This codes for CASQRDPYNEQFF.